A selection of T cell receptor beta chains follows, all from one sample in a study of shared clonotypes between healthy human individuals. Libraries were prepared by immunoSEQ multiplex PCR; TCRdb keeps only in-frame clonotypes and omits some of them. The sample holds around 1.5 million clones, 98% seen once. Material: naive CD4+ T cells sorted from blood. The receptors were sampled from a man aged 25 to 45 in good health. Each CDR3 is given with its conserved first and last residue. The D gene is left open where the match is weak. Size is stated for part of the rows, as once, few or many counts, or as a class when the clone is expanded.

J gene: TRBJ2-2; CDR3 length: 14; D gene: TRBD2; clone size: once; V gene: TRBV7-3; CDR3 DNA: TGTGCCAGCAGCATGTCTAGCGGTACCGGGGAGCTGTTTTTT; CDR3 protein: CASSMSSGTGELFF
J gene: TRBJ2-5; CDR3 length: 12; D gene: -; clone size: once; V gene: TRBV29-1; CDR3 DNA: TGCAGCGTTGTAGGGCGAGGAGAGACCCAGTACTTC; CDR3 protein: CSVVGRGETQYF
J gene: TRBJ1-2; CDR3 length: 13; D gene: TRBD1; clone size: -; V gene: TRBV6-5; CDR3 DNA: TGTGCCAGCAAAAGGACAGGGCCATATGGCTACACCTTC; CDR3 protein: CASKRTGPYGYTF
J gene: TRBJ1-2; CDR3 length: 15; D gene: -; clone size: -; V gene: TRBV10-3; CDR3 DNA: TGTGCCATCAAGTCCCCAGGGGAGAGTGGTGGAGGCTACACCTTC; CDR3 protein: CAIKSPGESGGGYTF
J gene: TRBJ1-2; CDR3 length: 15; D gene: -; clone size: -; V gene: TRBV7-2; CDR3 DNA: TGTGCCAGCAGCTTAGGTGCTGGGCTGGCCTATGGCTACACCTTC; CDR3 protein: CASSLGAGLAYGYTF
J gene: TRBJ2-7; CDR3 length: 14; D gene: TRBD2; clone size: -; V gene: TRBV2; CDR3 DNA: TGTGCCAGCAGTGAAGACCTAGCGGCTGACGAGCAGTACTTC; CDR3 protein: CASSEDLAADEQYF
J gene: TRBJ1-5; CDR3 length: 15; D gene: -; clone size: -; V gene: TRBV19; CDR3 DNA: TGTGCCAGTAGTATTACCGGACGGAACAATCAGCCCCAGCATTTT; CDR3 protein: CASSITGRNNQPQHF
J gene: TRBJ2-1; CDR3 length: 15; D gene: -; clone size: once; V gene: TRBV6-6; CDR3 DNA: TGTGCCAGCTGGAGGTCAGGGAGCTCCTACAATGAGCAGTTCTTC; CDR3 protein: CASWRSGSSYNEQFF
J gene: TRBJ2-7; CDR3 length: 14; D gene: -; clone size: -; V gene: TRBV19; CDR3 DNA: TGTGCCAGTAGGCCTAGCGCGGCGTTATACGAGCAGTACTTC; CDR3 protein: CASRPSAALYEQYF
J gene: TRBJ1-1; CDR3 length: 13; D gene: -; clone size: -; V gene: TRBV10-3; CDR3 DNA: TGTGCCACCTCAGACGGGGGCTCGTGGGAAGCTTTCTTT; CDR3 protein: CATSDGGSWEAFF
J gene: TRBJ2-2; CDR3 length: 15; D gene: -; clone size: -; V gene: TRBV6-1; CDR3 DNA: TGTGCCAGCAGTGTGCGAGGAGTGAACACCGGGGAGCTGTTTTTT; CDR3 protein: CASSVRGVNTGELFF
J gene: TRBJ1-5; CDR3 length: 14; D gene: TRBD1; clone size: -; V gene: TRBV6-6; CDR3 DNA: TGTGCCAGCAGTTACGACAGGGCAGGTCAGCCCCAGCATTTT; CDR3 protein: CASSYDRAGQPQHF
J gene: TRBJ1-1; CDR3 length: 13; D gene: -; clone size: -; V gene: TRBV7-9; CDR3 DNA: TGTGCCAGCAGCTTTGGCCCCTTGACTGAAGCTTTCTTT; CDR3 protein: CASSFGPLTEAFF
J gene: TRBJ2-1; CDR3 length: 18; D gene: -; clone size: once; V gene: TRBV7-3; CDR3 DNA: TGTGCCAGCAGCCCACCCTTGGAGCGGCGTGGATCCTACAATGAGCAGTTCTTC; CDR3 protein: CASSPPLERRGSYNEQFF
J gene: TRBJ2-1; CDR3 length: 15; D gene: TRBD2; clone size: -; V gene: TRBV7-2; CDR3 DNA: TGTGCCAGCAGCTCGGGACTAGTCTCCTACAATGAGCAGTTCTTC; CDR3 protein: CASSSGLVSYNEQFF
J gene: TRBJ2-7; CDR3 length: 16; D gene: TRBD2; clone size: -; V gene: TRBV19; CDR3 DNA: TGTGCCAGTAGTATTAGGTCACTGGGCGGGAGCCACGAGCAGTACTTC; CDR3 protein: CASSIRSLGGSHEQYF
J gene: TRBJ2-1; CDR3 length: 15; D gene: -; clone size: -; V gene: TRBV12-5; CDR3 DNA: TGTGCTAGTGGTTTGGTAAATGGCAGATACAATGAGCAGTTCTTC; CDR3 protein: CASGLVNGRYNEQFF
J gene: TRBJ2-7; CDR3 length: 16; D gene: -; clone size: -; V gene: TRBV11-2; CDR3 DNA: TGTGCCAGCAGCTTAATTCTCTACGGTAGGCATAACGAGCAGTACTTC; CDR3 protein: CASSLILYGRHNEQYF
J gene: TRBJ2-1; CDR3 length: 15; D gene: TRBD2; clone size: -; V gene: TRBV7-6; CDR3 DNA: TGTGCCAGCAGTTCTAGCGGGATTTCCTACAATGAGCAGTTCTTC; CDR3 protein: CASSSSGISYNEQFF
J gene: TRBJ1-3; CDR3 length: 17; D gene: -; clone size: -; V gene: TRBV5-1; CDR3 DNA: TGCGCCAGCAGCTTAAGGGTGACAGGCACCTCTGGAAACACCATATATTTT; CDR3 protein: CASSLRVTGTSGNTIYF
J gene: TRBJ1-2; CDR3 length: 14; D gene: TRBD1; clone size: once; V gene: TRBV28; CDR3 DNA: TGTGCCAGCAGTCGCCCATCGACAGGGAGCGGCTACACCTTC; CDR3 protein: CASSRPSTGSGYTF
J gene: TRBJ2-7; CDR3 length: 11; D gene: TRBD2; clone size: -; V gene: TRBV27; CDR3 DNA: TGTGCCAGCAAGCGGGAGTACGAGCAGTACTTC; CDR3 protein: CASKREYEQYF
J gene: TRBJ2-7; CDR3 length: 15; D gene: TRBD2; clone size: -; V gene: TRBV10-3; CDR3 DNA: TGTGCCATCAGTGATAGGACTAGCGGCAACTACGAGCAGTACTTC; CDR3 protein: CAISDRTSGNYEQYF
J gene: TRBJ2-7; CDR3 length: 16; D gene: TRBD2; clone size: -; V gene: TRBV9; CDR3 DNA: TGTGCCAGCAGCCCTGGGGGGGGTGTCGGCTCCTACGAGCAGTACTTC; CDR3 protein: CASSPGGGVGSYEQYF
J gene: TRBJ2-3; CDR3 length: 15; D gene: -; clone size: -; V gene: TRBV19; CDR3 DNA: TGTGCCAGTAGTATACGTGGCAGGGACACAGATACGCAGTATTTT; CDR3 protein: CASSIRGRDTDTQYF
J gene: TRBJ2-1; CDR3 length: 16; D gene: TRBD2; clone size: -; V gene: TRBV11-1; CDR3 DNA: TGTGCCAGCAGCTTAAGGCGGGAGGGTGCCTACAATGAGCAGTTCTTC; CDR3 protein: CASSLRREGAYNEQFF
J gene: TRBJ2-7; CDR3 length: 15; D gene: TRBD1; clone size: -; V gene: TRBV6-5; CDR3 DNA: TGTGCCAGCAGCAATACAGGGGCCTGGCCTTACGAGCAGTACTTC; CDR3 protein: CASSNTGAWPYEQYF
J gene: TRBJ2-1; CDR3 length: 14; D gene: -; clone size: -; V gene: TRBV2; CDR3 DNA: TGTGCCAGCAGTGAAGTGTCCAGGGGGGGTGAGCAGTTCTTC; CDR3 protein: CASSEVSRGGEQFF
J gene: TRBJ2-3; CDR3 length: 15; D gene: TRBD2; clone size: -; V gene: TRBV2; CDR3 DNA: TGTGCCAGCATGGCGGGAGGCCTTCTCACAGATACGCAGTATTTT; CDR3 protein: CASMAGGLLTDTQYF
J gene: TRBJ2-5; CDR3 length: 17; D gene: -; clone size: -; V gene: TRBV5-8; CDR3 DNA: TGTGCCAGCAGCTCCACACCTCTGGCCAGGGCAGGGGAGACCCAGTACTTC; CDR3 protein: CASSSTPLARAGETQYF
J gene: TRBJ2-1; CDR3 length: 16; D gene: TRBD2; clone size: -; V gene: TRBV28; CDR3 DNA: TGTGCCAGCAGTTTAACCGGGACTAGGGCCTACAATGAGCAGTTCTTC; CDR3 protein: CASSLTGTRAYNEQFF
J gene: TRBJ2-7; CDR3 length: 15; D gene: -; clone size: once; V gene: TRBV9; CDR3 DNA: TGTGCCAGCAGCGCCGACCCCACAGGGCCCCACGAGCAGTACTTC; CDR3 protein: CASSADPTGPHEQYF
J gene: TRBJ2-1; CDR3 length: 15; D gene: TRBD1; clone size: -; V gene: TRBV28; CDR3 DNA: TGTGCCAGCAGGGGACAGGGTAGCTCCTACAATGAGCAGTTCTTC; CDR3 protein: CASRGQGSSYNEQFF
J gene: TRBJ1-1; CDR3 length: 14; D gene: -; clone size: -; V gene: TRBV5-1; CDR3 DNA: TGCGCCAGCAGAAAGCTGGGACAGAACACTGAAGCTTTCTTT; CDR3 protein: CASRKLGQNTEAFF
J gene: TRBJ2-7; CDR3 length: 14; D gene: -; clone size: -; V gene: TRBV10-1; CDR3 DNA: TGCGCCTCCCAGGAGGGGGACCCTCCCTACGAGCAGTACTTC; CDR3 protein: CASQEGDPPYEQYF
J gene: TRBJ1-2; CDR3 length: 13; D gene: -; clone size: -; V gene: TRBV15; CDR3 DNA: TGTGCCACCAGCAGAGACTTTGGTGGAGGCTACACCTTC; CDR3 protein: CATSRDFGGGYTF
J gene: TRBJ1-2; CDR3 length: 11; D gene: -; clone size: -; V gene: TRBV6-1; CDR3 DNA: TGTGCCAGCTGGGCAGGGGATGGCTACACCTTC; CDR3 protein: CASWAGDGYTF
J gene: TRBJ2-2; CDR3 length: 17; D gene: TRBD2; clone size: -; V gene: TRBV10-2; CDR3 DNA: TGCGCCAGCAGGGTTCTAGCGGGAGGGCCTCGACCCGGGGAGCTGTTTTTT; CDR3 protein: CASRVLAGGPRPGELFF
J gene: TRBJ2-2; CDR3 length: 15; D gene: TRBD2; clone size: once; V gene: TRBV5-1; CDR3 DNA: TGCGCCAGCAGCTGGACTAGCGGGGGTACCGGGGAGCTGTTTTTT; CDR3 protein: CASSWTSGGTGELFF
J gene: TRBJ1-4; CDR3 length: 13; D gene: TRBD1; clone size: -; V gene: TRBV7-9; CDR3 DNA: TGTGCCAGCAGCTGGGACAGTAATGAAAAACTGTTTTTT; CDR3 protein: CASSWDSNEKLFF
J gene: TRBJ2-1; CDR3 length: 16; D gene: TRBD1; clone size: -; V gene: TRBV11-1; CDR3 DNA: TGTGCCAGCAGTCGTCTAGGGACAGGATATTCGGATGAGCAGTTCTTC; CDR3 protein: CASSRLGTGYSDEQFF
J gene: TRBJ2-2; CDR3 length: 20; D gene: TRBD2; clone size: -; V gene: TRBV15; CDR3 DNA: TGTGCCACCAGCAGAGATTCTAGCGGGAACCAAAACGTGAACACCGGGGAGCTGTTTTTT; CDR3 protein: CATSRDSSGNQNVNTGELFF
J gene: TRBJ1-5; CDR3 length: 17; D gene: -; clone size: -; V gene: TRBV5-5; CDR3 DNA: TGTGCCAGCAGTTATGGGGTCTTGGGCAGGAACAATCAGCCCCAGCATTTT; CDR3 protein: CASSYGVLGRNNQPQHF
J gene: TRBJ2-1; CDR3 length: 14; D gene: TRBD2; clone size: -; V gene: TRBV5-1; CDR3 DNA: TGCGCCAGCAGTTCGATAGCGGGAGTCAATGAGCAGTTCTTC; CDR3 protein: CASSSIAGVNEQFF